The present TCR beta chain was sequenced within a study of T cell repertoires in cytomegalovirus infection. Overall study: Recently identified HLA-C-restricted CMV epitopes and well-studied HLA-B-restricted CMV epitopes were used by the study. Public TCR beta signatures marked donors with CMV infection and the matching HLA. Regarding the study as a whole: Using cumulative public TCR beta family frequency, the authors identified those who carried CMV together with the relevant HLA. Clonotypes of TCR beta that were HLA-C-restricted and CMV-specific dominated the ex vivo response.

TCRdb re-called the reads through MiXCR, storing one row per CDR3 protein. The sample carries 900,000 to 950,000 distinct CDR3 sequences, less than 35% recorded once. This clonotype was counted ten times or more. Its specificity is unknown. This CDR3 spans 15 amino acids. With 5 bases clipped from V and 4 bases from J, the junction kept 7 bases outside the gene matches. CDR1 SGHTA and CDR2 FQGNSA come from the germline V gene. The origin of this receptor is a human donor in good health (CMV status not recorded). Some clones in this sample may be carry-over from other donors' samples. The source material was cultured CD8+ T cells from PBMCs, sampled from culture after CMV antigen stimulation. This chain connects TRBV7-2 to TRBJ2-3, with 9 bases identical to TRBD2. In DNA, the CDR3 is TGTGCCAGCAGCCCAGGCCGCGGGGGGGCAGATACGCAGTATTTT. Translated, it gives CASSPGRGGADTQYF.